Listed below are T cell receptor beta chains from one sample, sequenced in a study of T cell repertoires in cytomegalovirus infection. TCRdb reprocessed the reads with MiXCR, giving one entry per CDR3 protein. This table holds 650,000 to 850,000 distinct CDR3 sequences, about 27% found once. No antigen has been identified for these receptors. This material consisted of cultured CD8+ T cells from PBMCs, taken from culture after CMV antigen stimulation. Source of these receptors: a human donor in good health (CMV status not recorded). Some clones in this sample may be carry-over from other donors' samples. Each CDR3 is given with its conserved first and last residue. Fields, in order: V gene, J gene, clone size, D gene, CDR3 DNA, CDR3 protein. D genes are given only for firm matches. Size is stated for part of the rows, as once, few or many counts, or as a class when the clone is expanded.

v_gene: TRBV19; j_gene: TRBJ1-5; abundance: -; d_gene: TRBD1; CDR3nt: TGTGCCAGTACCCTCCTACAGGGGAGCAATCAGCCCCAGCATTTT; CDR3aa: CASTLLQGSNQPQHF
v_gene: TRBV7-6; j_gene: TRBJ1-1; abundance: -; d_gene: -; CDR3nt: TGTGCCAGCACCTCGGACGGGGCCACTGAAGCTTTCTTT; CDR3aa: CASTSDGATEAFF
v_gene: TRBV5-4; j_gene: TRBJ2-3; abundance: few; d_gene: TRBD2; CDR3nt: TGTGCCAGCAGCTTCCCCCGCCCAGCGGGGGGCACAGATACGCAGTATTTT; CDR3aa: CASSFPRPAGGTDTQYF
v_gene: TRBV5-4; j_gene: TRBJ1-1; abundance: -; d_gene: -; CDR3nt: TGTGCCAGCAGCGTGGACGACACTGAAGCTTTCTTT; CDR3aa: CASSVDDTEAFF
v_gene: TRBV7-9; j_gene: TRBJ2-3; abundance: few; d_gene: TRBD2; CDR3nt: TGTGCCAGCAGCCGCCGGACTAGCGGGGCAGATACGCAGTATTTT; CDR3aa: CASSRRTSGADTQYF
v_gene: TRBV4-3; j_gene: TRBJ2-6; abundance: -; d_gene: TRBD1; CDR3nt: TGCGCCAGCAGCCAAGACCCAGGGGGCCTTGGGGCCAACGTCCTGACTTTC; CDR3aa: CASSQDPGGLGANVLTF
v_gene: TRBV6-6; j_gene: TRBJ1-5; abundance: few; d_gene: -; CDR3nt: TGTGCCAGCAGCGGCCGGGACGGACTGCATCAGCCCCAGCATTTT; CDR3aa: CASSGRDGLHQPQHF
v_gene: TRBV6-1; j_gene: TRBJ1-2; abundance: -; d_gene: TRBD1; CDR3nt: TGTGCCAGCAGTGAAATCCGCGACAGGGAACTTAACTATGGCTACACCTTC; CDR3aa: CASSEIRDRELNYGYTF
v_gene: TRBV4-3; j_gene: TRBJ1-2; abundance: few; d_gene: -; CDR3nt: TGCGCCAGCAGCCAAGATCAGGGGAACTATGGCTACACCTTC; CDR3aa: CASSQDQGNYGYTF
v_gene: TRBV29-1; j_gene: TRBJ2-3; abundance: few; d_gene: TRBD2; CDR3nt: TGCAGCGTCGGGACTAGCGGGGGGATGACGGATACGCAGTATTTT; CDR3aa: CSVGTSGGMTDTQYF
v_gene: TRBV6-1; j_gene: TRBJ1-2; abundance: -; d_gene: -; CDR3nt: TGTGCCAGCAGTGAACTAAGCTATTCCCTCCCTTTCCGGAGTGGCTACACCTTC; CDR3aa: CASSELSYSLPFRSGYTF
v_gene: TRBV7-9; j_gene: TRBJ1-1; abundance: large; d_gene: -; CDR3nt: TGTGCCTCGTGCGGGGCGGGCATAGGGGAGATCCGCACTGAAGCTTTCTTT; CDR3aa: CASCGAGIGEIRTEAFF
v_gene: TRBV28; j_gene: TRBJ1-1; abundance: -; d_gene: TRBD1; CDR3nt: TGTGCCAGCACCTTACAGGGGGCTGGTACTGAAGCTTTCTTT; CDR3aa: CASTLQGAGTEAFF
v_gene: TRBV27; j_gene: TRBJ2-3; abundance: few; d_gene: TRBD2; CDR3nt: TGTGCCAGCAGAATAGCGGGGGGCACAGATACGCAGTATTTT; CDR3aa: CASRIAGGTDTQYF
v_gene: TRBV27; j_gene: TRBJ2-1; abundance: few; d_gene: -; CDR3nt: TGTGCCAGCAGTTTATCCCTCCGTAAATACCATGAGCAGTTCTTC; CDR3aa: CASSLSLRKYHEQFF
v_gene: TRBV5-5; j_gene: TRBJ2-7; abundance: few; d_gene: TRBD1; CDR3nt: TGTGCCAGCAGCTTCGGGTTGGGACAGTCCTACGAGCAGTACTTC; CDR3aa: CASSFGLGQSYEQYF
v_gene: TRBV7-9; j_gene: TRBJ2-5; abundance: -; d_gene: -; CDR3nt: TGTGCCAGCAGCGGGGGGACTGTTTGGGGGGAGACCCAGTACTTC; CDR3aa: CASSGGTVWGETQYF
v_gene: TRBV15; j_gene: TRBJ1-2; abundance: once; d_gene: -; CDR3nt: TGTGCCACCAGCAGAGAACACCAGGGAGATGGCTACACCTTC; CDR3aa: CATSREHQGDGYTF
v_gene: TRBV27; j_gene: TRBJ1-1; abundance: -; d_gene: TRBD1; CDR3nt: TGTGCCAGCAGTTCCGACCGCCTGGGACAGGGGGCCCGGGGCACTGAAGCTTTCTTT; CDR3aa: CASSSDRLGQGARGTEAFF
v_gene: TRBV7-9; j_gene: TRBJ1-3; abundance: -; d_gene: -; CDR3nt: TGTGCCAGCAGCCCTGGACATCTGACTGGAAACACCATATATTTT; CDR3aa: CASSPGHLTGNTIYF